This TCR beta chain was identified during a study of cytomegalovirus exposure and HLA in healthy donors. Study conclusions and caveats: TCR beta chain V- and J-gene trimming was linked, in a later analysis, to a missense variant in DCLRE1C. A later analysis reported that several of the most significant clusters appeared to be linked to common viral pathogens, among them Epstein-Barr virus. Rarity marked most TCR sequences, yet some public TCRs occurred in many donors. In a later analysis, specific HLA alleles were associated with 15,000 to 20,000 TCR beta sequences at a 0.05 false discovery rate.

It was with 60 Vbeta and 13 Jbeta primers that the PCR ran. Generated by immunoSEQ multiplex PCR, the TCRdb table keeps only in-frame clones and is missing some. The table records roughly 60,000 clones, around 78% of them present only once. A note on this clone: Its matching antigen is unknown.

This CDR3 comprises 16 residues. V lost 2 bases and J lost 4, with 17 bases in between. The V gene's germline CDR1 is SGHTA and CDR2 FQGTGA. Sequenced input: PBMCs. This sequence was found in a female donor in good health and CMV-seronegative. The chain is built from TRBV7-3 and TRBJ2-5, with D possibly TRBD1 on 5 matching bases. The CDR3, as DNA: TGTGCCAGCAGCTTATTGGGCAGGGTAGTAGGAGAGACCCAGTACTTC. Translation gives CASSLLGRVVGETQYF.